The source of this TCR beta chain is a study of early stage breast cancer tumors. Only in-frame clones appear in the TCRdb table, and some are missing; sequencing was by immunoSEQ multiplex PCR. In the table there are tens of thousands of clones, about 83% of which are singletons. This receptor was obtained from a person aged 25 to 40 with breast cancer. Sequencing was done on a sample of blood.

CDR3 DNA sequence: TGTGCCAGACGGGGGGGGATAGCGAAAGCTTTCTTT. Translation gives CARRGGIAKAFF. The chain combines TRBV27 with TRBJ1-1, with D perhaps TRBD1 (5 bases). Germline V CDR1 and CDR2: MNHEY, SMNVEV (reference sequence). Trimming pared 9 bases from V and 9 bases from J, leaving 17 bases between. This CDR3 has 12 amino acids.